The 5 T cell receptor beta chains given below trace back to one sample, sequenced in a study of early T cells in non-severe SARS-CoV-2 infection (dated by TCRdb to the early 2020s). The library was generated by 5' RACE. TCRdb shows the sequencer as NextSeq 500. Clones were called with MiXCR by TCRdb after fastp trimmed the public reads at Q25, and only in-frame beta chains were retained. Records with the same CDR3 protein are collapsed into one entry carrying the most frequent genes and DNA. The table for this sample lists fewer than 75,000 distinct CDR3 sequences; 15% to 20% of them were counted only once. Of the sample, roughly 9% is held by the ten largest clones. The sample was whole blood, taken at baseline. All receptors derive from an adult who was a healthcare worker with PCR-confirmed SARS-CoV-2 infection or an uninfected control (not recorded which).

The rearrangement links TRBV18 to TRBJ1-1, with D uncertain. Deletions cut 1 base from V and 4 bases from J, with 13 bases between. The germline V gene encodes CDR1 KGHSH and CDR2 LQKENI. The CDR3 is 15 residues long. CDR3 DNA: TGTGCCAGCTCACCACTTCGGGCTTCGGGCACTGAAGCTTTCTTT. As protein: CASSPLRASGTEAFF.

This clonotype was observed a few times. The CDR3 protein is CASSPTGNQPQHF. The CDR3 DNA reads as TGTGCCAGCAGCCCAACAGGAAATCAGCCCCAGCATTTT. The chain couples TRBV14 to TRBJ1-5; D perhaps matches TRBD1 (5 bases). The CDR3 contains 13 residues. V was pared by 4 bases and J by 4 bases, with 8 bases between. CDR1 SGHDN and CDR2 FVKESK come from the germline V gene. The complete variable domain, with remaining parts taken from reference TRBV14 and TRBJ1-5, reads EAGVTQFPSHSVIEKGQTVTLRCDPISGHDNLYWYRRVMGKEIKFLLHFVKESKQDESGMPNNRFLAERTGGTYSTLKVQPAELEDSGVYFCASSPTGNQPQHFGDGTRLSIL.

This clonotype was observed a handful of times. The V and J genes are TRBV20-1 and TRBJ2-7; 7 positions match TRBD1. Losses at the gene ends were 4 bases for V and 4 bases for J; bases not matched to a gene: 13. The length of the CDR3 is 15 residues. The germline CDR1 and CDR2 sequences are DFQATT and SNEGSKA (reference sequence). This CDR3 is CSAISQGTLLYEQYF. The CDR3 coding sequence is TGCAGTGCTATTTCACAGGGGACCCTCCTGTACGAGCAGTACTTC.

This clonotype appeared a few times. The chain carries TRBV11-3 and TRBJ2-2, with D unresolved. The germline CDR1 and CDR2 sequences are SGHNT and YENEEA. Trimming cost V 3 bases and J 4 bases, with 6 bases left between them. The length of the CDR3 is 13 residues. The CDR3 region has the DNA TGTGCCAGCAGCTTCGGGCCCACCGGGGAGCTGTTTTTT. The encoded protein is CASSFGPTGELFF. Full variable domain (outside the CDR3, taken from reference TRBV11-3 and TRBJ2-2): EAGVVQSPRYKIIEKKQPVAFWCNPISGHNTLYWYLQNLGQGPELLIRYENEEAVDDSQLPKDRFSAERLKGVDSTLKIQPAELGDSAVYLCASSFGPTGELFFGEGSRLTVL.

The rearrangement uses TRBV3-1 and TRBJ2-5; no clear D. The V end was cut by 0 bases, the J end by 4 bases, with 6 bases between. The germline CDR1 and CDR2 sequences are LGHDT and YNNKEL (reference sequence). The CDR3 is 13 amino acids. CDR3 sequence (DNA): TGTGCCAGCAGCCAAGATCTGGGAGAGACCCAGTACTTC. It codes for CASSQDLGETQYF.